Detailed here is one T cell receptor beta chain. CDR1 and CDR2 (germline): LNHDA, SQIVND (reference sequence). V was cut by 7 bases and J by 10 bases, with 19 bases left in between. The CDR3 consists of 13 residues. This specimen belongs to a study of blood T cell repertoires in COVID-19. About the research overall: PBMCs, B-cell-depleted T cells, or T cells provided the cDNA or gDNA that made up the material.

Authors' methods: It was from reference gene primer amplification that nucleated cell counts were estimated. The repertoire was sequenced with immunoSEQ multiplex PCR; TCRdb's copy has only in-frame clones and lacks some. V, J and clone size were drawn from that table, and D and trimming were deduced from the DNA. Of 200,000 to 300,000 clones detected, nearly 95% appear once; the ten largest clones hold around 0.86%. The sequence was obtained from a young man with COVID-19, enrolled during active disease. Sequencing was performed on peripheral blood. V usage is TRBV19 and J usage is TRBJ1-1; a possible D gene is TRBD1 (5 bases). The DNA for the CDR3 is TGTGCCAGTACCTCATCAGGGAAATGGACAGCTTTCTTT. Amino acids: CASTSSGKWTAFF.